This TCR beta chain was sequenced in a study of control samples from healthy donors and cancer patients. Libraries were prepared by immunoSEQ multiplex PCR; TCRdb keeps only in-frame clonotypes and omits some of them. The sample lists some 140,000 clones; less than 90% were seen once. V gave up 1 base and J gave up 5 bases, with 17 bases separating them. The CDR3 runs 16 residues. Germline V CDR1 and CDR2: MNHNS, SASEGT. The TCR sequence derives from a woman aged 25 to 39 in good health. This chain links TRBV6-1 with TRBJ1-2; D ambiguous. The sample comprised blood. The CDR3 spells CASSEGRALNSYGYTF. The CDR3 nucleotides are TGTGCCAGCAGTGAAGGCAGAGCCTTGAATAGTTATGGCTACACCTTC.